These 20 T cell receptor beta chains share one sample of origin, sequenced in a study of T cell responses to AZD1222 COVID-19 vaccine. Assay: immunoSEQ multiplex PCR; the TCRdb copy retains only in-frame clones and omits some. The table records under 200,000 clones, 90% of them present only once. Specimen: peripheral blood, collected on day 0 of AZD1222 vaccination. The receptors originated from an adult in good health.

V gene TRBV7-9 combines with J gene TRBJ1-1; no definite D call. V shed 1 base and J shed 4 bases, with 4 bases lying between them. Germline CDR1 and CDR2: SEHNR and FQNEAQ (reference sequence). CDR3 length: 12 residues. The DNA of the CDR3 is TGTGCCAGCAGCTTAGTGGCCACTGAAGCTTTCTTT. As protein: CASSLVATEAFF.

The chain carries TRBV6-5 and TRBJ1-1; D unresolved. Germline V lookup: CDR1 MNHEY, CDR2 SVGAGI. CDR3 length: 13 residues. Deletions cut 6 bases from V and 1 base from J, with 9 bases between. This CDR3 reads CASSLSQNTEAFF. CDR3 nucleotide sequence: TGTGCCAGCAGCCTGAGCCAGAACACTGAAGCTTTCTTT.

The V call is TRBV14, the J call TRBJ1-2; TRBD1 matches at 8 bases. CDR1 and CDR2 (germline): SGHDN, FVKESK. The trim removed 1 base at V and 6 bases at J, leaving 7 bases unmatched. CDR3 length equals 15 residues. The CDR3 region is CASSQAGTGLNGYTF. For the CDR3, the DNA is TGTGCCAGCAGCCAAGCCGGGACAGGCCTGAATGGCTACACCTTC.

This rearrangement joins TRBV9 to TRBJ1-4; 8 nucleotides agree with TRBD1. Per germline, CDR1 SGDLS and CDR2 YYNGEE. V lost 0 bases, J lost 8 bases, and 6 bases stayed unmatched. The CDR3 is 15 amino acids. The CDR3 bases are TGTGCCAGCAGCGTAGGGACAGGGACGGGGGAAAAACTGTTTTTT. Translation: CASSVGTGTGEKLFF.

V is TRBV5-5 and J is TRBJ1-6; tentatively, D is TRBD1 (6 bases). Per the germline V gene, CDR1 is SGHKS and CDR2 is YYEKEE (reference sequence). Trimming removed 7 bases from V and 0 bases from J, with 14 bases in between. The CDR3 contains 16 residues. The CDR3 here is CASATGQDSYNSPLHF. Here the CDR3 DNA reads TGTGCCAGCGCAACAGGGCAAGACTCCTATAATTCACCCCTCCACTTT.

The chain uses TRBV29-1 and TRBJ1-1, with D unclear. Per germline, CDR1 SQVTM and CDR2 ANQGSEA. The ends were cut back, 3 bases at V and 5 bases at J, with 7 bases in the middle. The length of the CDR3 is 11 residues. The CDR3 protein is CSVESLTEAFF. CDR3 DNA: TGCAGCGTTGAGTCTCTTACTGAAGCTTTCTTT.

The V and J genes are TRBV7-9 and TRBJ2-7; 7 bases agree with TRBD2. The germline V gene encodes CDR1 SEHNR and CDR2 FQNEAQ (reference sequence). Trimming at V came to 5 bases and at J to 4 bases, leaving 11 bases not matched to a gene. CDR3 size: 15 residues. The CDR3 DNA is TGTGCCAGCAGCCTCCCATGGGGGGGAGAATACGAGCAGTACTTC. Protein sequence: CASSLPWGGEYEQYF.

V is TRBV28 and J is TRBJ2-2; D is unclear. The length of the CDR3 is 13 residues. The germline V gene encodes CDR1 MDHEN and CDR2 SYDVKM. V was pared by 6 bases and J by 4 bases, with 9 bases between. In nucleotides, the CDR3 is TGTGCCAGCAGCTCCCCGGGCACCGGGGAGCTGTTTTTT. Translation: CASSSPGTGELFF. Complete variable domain (other parts from reference TRBV28 and TRBJ2-2): DVKVTQSSRYLVKRTGEKVFLECVQDMDHENMFWYRQDPGLGLRLIYFSYDVKMKEKGDIPEGYSVSREKKERFSLILESASTNQTSMYLCASSSPGTGELFFGEGSRLTVL.

The rearrangement uses TRBV5-1 and TRBJ2-3; the D is unclear. This CDR3 spans 15 amino acids. V was cut by 2 bases and J by 2 bases, with 12 bases left in between. Germline V lookup: CDR1 SGHRS, CDR2 YFSETQ. The CDR3 region is CASSFIPPPTDTQYF. The CDR3 DNA is TGCGCCAGCAGCTTCATACCCCCCCCCACAGATACGCAGTATTTT.

This sequence joins TRBV7-6 and TRBJ2-7, with 12 bases that match TRBD1. This CDR3 has 17 residues. CDR1 and CDR2 (germline): SGHVS, FNYEAQ. Germline trimming cut 6 bases from V and 1 base from J; bases unmatched to any gene: 10. The CDR3 DNA is TGTGCCAGCAGTCCCGGGACAGGGGGCAGTGGGTCCTACGAGCAGTACTTC. Translated, it gives CASSPGTGGSGSYEQYF.

The chain has TRBV28 and TRBJ1-4, with a tentative D call TRBD1 (6 bases). Per germline, CDR1 MDHEN and CDR2 SYDVKM. The CDR3 is 15 amino acids. V shed 3 bases and J shed 7 bases, with 15 bases lying between them. Here the CDR3 reads CASSFPGAEGEKLFF. The DNA of the CDR3 is TGTGCCAGCAGTTTTCCGGGGGCAGAGGGTGAAAAACTGTTTTTT. The variable domain in full, completed from reference TRBV28 and TRBJ1-4, reads DVKVTQSSRYLVKRTGEKVFLECVQDMDHENMFWYRQDPGLGLRLIYFSYDVKMKEKGDIPEGYSVSREKKERFSLILESASTNQTSMYLCASSFPGAEGEKLFFGSGTQLSVL.

The chain links TRBV5-1 to TRBJ1-4, with 9 bases lining up with TRBD1. Per germline, CDR1 SGHRS and CDR2 YFSETQ. With V trimmed by 5 bases and J by 7 bases, 6 bases remained unmatched. CDR3 length equals 14 residues. In DNA form, the CDR3 reads TGCGCCAGCAGAGAACAGGGGGCAAGTGAAAAACTGTTTTTT. This encodes CASREQGASEKLFF.

Comments on this clone: One end of the junction does not line up with germline, which may come from a read error. The chain employs TRBV12-3 or TRBV12-4 and TRBJ2-5, with unresolved D. This CDR3 is built from 13 residues. CDR3 nucleotides: TGTGCCAGCAGCTTAGTGGACGGAGAGACCCAGTACTTC. It specifies CASSLVDGETQYF.

The chain links TRBV5-8 to TRBJ1-5; no reliable D call. This CDR3 is 17 amino acids long. Looked up from germline, CDR1 is SGHTS and CDR2 is YDEGEE. V gave up 2 bases and J gave up 3 bases, with 18 bases separating them. Here the CDR3 reads CASSFRLTTDDNQPQHF. The CDR3 nucleotides read TGTGCCAGCAGCTTTCGGTTGACGACGGACGACAATCAGCCCCAGCATTTT. The variable domain in full, with the rest retrieved from reference TRBV5-8 and TRBJ1-5, is EAGVTQSPTHLIKTRGQQATLRCSPISGHTSVYWYQQALGLGLQFLLWYDEGEERNRGNFPPRFSGRQFPNYSSELNVNALELEDSALYLCASSFRLTTDDNQPQHFGDGTRLSIL.

The chain couples TRBV2 to TRBJ2-7; D is perhaps TRBD1 (5 bases). CDR3 size: 13 residues. V lost 6 bases, J lost 3 bases, and 12 bases lay in between. The V gene's germline CDR1 is SNHLY and CDR2 FYNNEI. The CDR3 DNA sequence: TGTGCCAGCAGCCGTCAAACAGGCTACGAGCAGTACTTC. It is translated as CASSRQTGYEQYF.

The chain employs TRBV6-1 and TRBJ1-2, with 12 nucleotides matching TRBD1. The V gene's germline CDR1 is MNHNS and CDR2 SASEGT. The CDR3 is 15 amino acids. The trim removed 2 bases at V and 8 bases at J, leaving 6 bases unmatched. The CDR3 DNA reads as TGTGCCAGCAGTGAACCGGGACAGGGGGCTCAAGGCTACACCTTC. Residues: CASSEPGQGAQGYTF.

The chain is built from TRBV10-3 and TRBJ2-1, with D perhaps matching TRBD1 (6 bases). The CDR3 has 11 residues. From germline, CDR1 is ENHRY and CDR2 SYGVKD. V was trimmed by 10 bases and J by 10 bases, leaving 14 bases between them. The CDR3 region is CATTRGIEQFF. In DNA, the CDR3 is TGTGCCACCACCAGGGGAATCGAGCAGTTCTTC.

V is TRBV19 and J is TRBJ1-1; D is uncertain. V was pared by 5 bases and J by 0 bases, with 4 bases between. CDR3 length: 12 residues. Looked up from germline, CDR1 is LNHDA and CDR2 is SQIVND (reference sequence). The CDR3 DNA is TGTGCCAGTAGTTTTTTGAACACTGAAGCTTTCTTT. Translating gives CASSFLNTEAFF. The full variable domain, in which reference TRBV19 and TRBJ1-1 provide the parts outside the CDR3, is DGGITQSPKYLFRKEGQNVTLSCEQNLNHDAMYWYRQDPGQGLRLIYYSQIVNDFQKGDIAEGYSVSREKKESFPLTVTSAQKNPTAFYLCASSFLNTEAFFGQGTRLTVV.

This sequence joins TRBV24-1 and TRBJ2-5, with D perhaps matching TRBD1 or TRBD2 (5 bases each). CDR3 size: 13 residues. V was trimmed by 10 bases and J by 3 bases, leaving 14 bases between them. CDR1 is KGHDR, CDR2 SFDVKD, per germline. The CDR3 bases are TGTGCCACAGAGGACGGGGCCGAAGAGACCCAGTACTTC. Translation gives CATEDGAEETQYF.

The V call is TRBV5-4, the J call TRBJ1-6; D gene unclear. This CDR3 spans 16 amino acids. Trimming pared 4 bases from V and 2 bases from J, leaving 13 bases between. Germline V gene lookup returns CDR1 SGHNT and CDR2 YYREEE (reference sequence). The CDR3 protein is CASSPWGGTYNSPLHF. Here the CDR3 DNA reads TGTGCCAGCAGCCCATGGGGAGGCACCTATAATTCACCCCTCCACTTT.